These 27 T cell receptor beta chains originate from one sample sequenced in a study of identical twins' blood T cells. MiXCR, run by TCRdb on the 5' RACE reads, gives a single entry per CDR3 protein. The data show roughly 340,000 distinct CDR3 sequences, 25% to 35% seen once. Specimen: PBMCs. These receptors originate from a woman aged 18-49 years in good health.

The chain employs TRBV28 and TRBJ2-1, with 7 bases fitting TRBD2. With V trimmed by 8 bases and J by 14 bases, 12 bases remained unmatched. CDR3 length: 12 amino acids. The germline CDR1 and CDR2 sequences are MDHEN and SYDVKM. The chain's CDR3 is CASGPLAGEEFF. The CDR3 coding sequence is TGTGCCAGCGGTCCATTGGCGGGGGAAGAGTTCTTC.

The chain is built from TRBV29-1 and TRBJ1-1; D might be TRBD1 (5 bases). The CDR3 contains 14 residues. Germline lookup yields CDR1 SQVTM and CDR2 ANQGSEA. The V end was cut by 6 bases, the J end by 1 base, with 15 bases between. The CDR3 DNA reads TGCAGCGTCGCTCCGGGACGCCAGAACACTGAAGCTTTCTTT. This sequence encodes CSVAPGRQNTEAFF.

This clonotype occurred a few times. This rearrangement joins TRBV20-1 to TRBJ2-7; the D is unclear. This CDR3 region has 13 residues. CDR1 and CDR2 (germline): DFQATT, SNEGSKA (reference sequence). V was cut by 1 base and J by 3 bases, with 10 bases left in between. The CDR3 here is CSARGAADYEQYF. The DNA of the CDR3 is TGCAGTGCTAGAGGGGCAGCAGACTACGAGCAGTACTTC.

This clonotype came up many times. This chain connects TRBV10-3 to TRBJ1-1; no clear D. There are 13 residues in the CDR3. The germline V gene has CDR1 ENHRY and CDR2 SYGVKD. Trimming stripped 1 base from V and 4 bases from J, with 7 bases between. CDR3 sequence: CAISELGGTEAFF. As DNA, the CDR3 is TGTGCCATCAGTGAGTTGGGAGGCACTGAAGCTTTCTTT.

The sample holds a few counts of this clonotype. The rearrangement links TRBV21-1 to TRBJ1-5; no check of the table's D call, TRBD1, against the DNA was made. TRBV21-1 is deemed a pseudogene. This CDR3 spans 19 amino acids. The CDR3 reads CASSIRSSRAGRSNQPQHF. In DNA form, the CDR3 reads TGTGCCAGCAGCATTCGAAGTAGCAGAGCGGGGCGGTCCAATCAGCCCCAGCATTTT.

Only a few counts were recorded for this clonotype. DNA of the CDR3: TGCGCCAGCAGCTTTACACCCGACACTGAAGCTTTCTTT. Its protein product is CASSFTPDTEAFF. The chain recombines TRBV5-1 with TRBJ1-1; D call uncertain. V lost 2 bases to trimming and J lost 3 bases, with 8 bases between them. The CDR3 is 13 amino acids. CDR1 is SGHRS, CDR2 YFSETQ, per germline. The full variable domain, with the rest looked up from reference TRBV5-1 and TRBJ1-1, is KAGVTQTPRYLIKTRGQQVTLSCSPISGHRSVSWYQQTPGQGLQFLFEYFSETQRNKGNFPGRFSGRQFSNSRSEMNVSTLELGDSALYLCASSFTPDTEAFFGQGTRLTVV.

The V call is TRBV13, the J call TRBJ1-1; TRBD1 matches 7 bases. The germline gives CDR1 PRHDT, CDR2 FYEKMQ (reference sequence). This CDR3 is 13 amino acids long. Losses at the gene ends were 5 bases for V and 7 bases for J; bases not matched to a gene: 7. The CDR3 sequence: CASSDDRAVEAFF. CDR3 bases: TGTGCCAGCAGCGACGACAGGGCTGTTGAAGCTTTCTTT.

This clonotype has at least ten counts. The gene calls are TRBV10-3 and TRBJ2-5; maybe TRBD2 (5 bases). The V end lost 4 bases, the J end lost 3 bases, and 18 bases lay between the germline ends. Germline V CDR1 and CDR2: ENHRY, SYGVKD. The length of the CDR3 is 16 residues. CDR3 nucleotide sequence: TGTGCCATCAGTGCCCGAGGAGCGGAATTCAAAGAGACCCAGTACTTC. Its translation: CAISARGAEFKETQYF.

In this sample, this clonotype turned up many times. This chain links TRBV14 with TRBJ1-1; D unresolved. This CDR3 comprises 14 residues. Between the trimmed V and J ends, which lost 4 bases and 7 bases, there was a span of 16 bases. Germline CDR1 is SGHDN and CDR2 is FVKESK. Here the CDR3 reads CASSPRTWGGEAFF. The CDR3 DNA is TGTGCCAGCAGCCCACGGACCTGGGGTGGTGAAGCTTTCTTT.

The chain is built from TRBV20-1 and TRBJ1-1; D might be TRBD1 (5 bases). The germline CDR1 and CDR2 sequences are DFQATT and SNEGSKA (reference sequence). V dropped 1 base and J dropped 13 bases, with 16 bases sitting between them. The length of the CDR3 is 12 residues. CDR3 DNA sequence: TGCAGTGCTAGAGGCGAGAAGCGGGGGTGTTTCTTT. Translated, it gives CSARGEKRGCFF.

DNA for the CDR3: TGCGCCAGCAGCCCACGGGGGAGAGGGGACACTGAAGCTTTCTTT. Translated: CASSPRGRGDTEAFF. This sequence joins TRBV4-1 and TRBJ1-1, with D tentatively TRBD1 (5 bases). Trimming shortened V by 4 bases and J by 3 bases, and 15 bases separated the two germline ends. Germline loops: CDR1 MGHRA, CDR2 YSYEKL. This CDR3 spans 15 amino acids.

In this sample, this clonotype turned up a few times. The chain uses TRBV12-3 or TRBV12-4 and TRBJ2-7; D gene uncertain. V was cut by 3 bases and J by 5 bases, with 5 bases left in between. This CDR3 is 11 amino acids long. DNA for the CDR3: TGTGCCAGCAGTTTTTCGGACGAGCAGTACTTC. It yields the protein CASSFSDEQYF.

The count of this clonotype is one. The chain couples TRBV9 to TRBJ2-5, with TRBD2 matching 11 bases. The CDR3 has 16 amino acids. Germline V gene sequence: CDR1 SGDLS, CDR2 YYNGEE. V shed 0 bases, J shed 1 base, and the junction held 2 bases outside the gene matches. The CDR3 nucleotides are TGTGCCAGCAGCGTAGGAACTAGCGGGGGCCAAGAGACCCAGTACTTC. Protein: CASSVGTSGGQETQYF.

This clonotype was seen a few times. This chain links TRBV27 with TRBJ1-6; 9 nucleotides match TRBD1. Germline values: CDR1 MNHEY, CDR2 SMNVEV (reference sequence). There are 14 residues in the CDR3. V was clipped by 2 bases and J by 8 bases; unmatched bases: 1. The CDR3 bases are TGTGCCAGCAGTTTAAGACAGGGGGATTCACCCCTCCACTTT. It translates to CASSLRQGDSPLHF.

This CDR3 reads CASSLTQGGHEQYF. The CDR3 nucleotides read TGTGCCAGCAGCTTAACCCAGGGAGGCCACGAGCAGTACTTC. The chain has TRBV7-3 and TRBJ2-7, with D possibly being TRBD2 (6 bases). CDR1 and CDR2 from the germline V gene are SGHTA and FQGTGA. Trimming shortened V by 0 bases and J by 5 bases, and 11 bases separated the two germline ends. The CDR3 is 14 residues long.

This chain connects TRBV7-9 to TRBJ1-3; TRBD1 aligns across 7 bases. The germline V gene encodes CDR1 SEHNR and CDR2 FQNEAQ (reference sequence). The CDR3 covers 14 residues. V was clipped by 3 bases and J by 3 bases; unmatched bases: 2. CDR3 sequence (DNA): TGTGCCAGCAGCTTTCCAGGGGGTGGAAACACCATATATTTT. It is translated as CASSFPGGGNTIYF.

This clonotype was found many times. The chain combines TRBV2 with TRBJ1-6; 12 bases align to TRBD1. Looked up from germline, CDR1 is SNHLY and CDR2 is FYNNEI. J lost 9 bases, V lost 7 bases, and 7 bases had no gene match. The CDR3 has 15 amino acids. In DNA form, the CDR3 reads TGTGCCAGCATCACCGGGACAGGGGGCAGTTCACCCCTCCACTTT. The encoded protein is CASITGTGGSSPLHF.

The J gene is TRBJ1-2, the V gene TRBV6-5; unclear D gene. CDR1 is MNHEY, CDR2 SVGAGI, per germline. The CDR3 length is 13 residues. Trimming stripped 5 bases from V and 8 bases from J, with 15 bases between. CDR3 nucleotides: TGTGCCAGCAGTCTTGAGGGTCTTGAGGGCTACACCTTC. Protein: CASSLEGLEGYTF.

This clonotype was counted only a few times. The chain is built from TRBV19 and TRBJ1-3; D is ambiguous. The CDR3 is 14 amino acids. Trimming removed 4 bases from V and 2 bases from J, with 9 bases in between. Germline loops: CDR1 LNHDA, CDR2 SQIVND (reference sequence). This CDR3 reads CASSKVVTGNTIYF. The CDR3 DNA reads TGTGCCAGTAGTAAGGTGGTGACTGGAAACACCATATATTTT.

This clonotype was recorded a few times. The chain combines TRBV3-1 with TRBJ1-2; no clear D gene. Germline V gene lookup returns CDR1 LGHDT and CDR2 YNNKEL (reference sequence). The CDR3 covers 13 residues. V lost 0 bases and J 12 bases, leaving 14 bases between the germline ends. CDR3 loop: CASSQDRVPAHTF. The CDR3 DNA sequence: TGTGCCAGCAGCCAAGATCGAGTGCCGGCCCACACCTTC.

This clonotype was counted only a few times. The chain has TRBV3-1 and TRBJ1-1; no definite D call. The germline V gene encodes CDR1 LGHDT and CDR2 YNNKEL (reference sequence). The V gene lost 0 bases and the J gene lost 10 bases, with 9 bases spanning the gap. The CDR3 loop spans 12 amino acids. The chain's CDR3 is CASSQDSAVAFF. The DNA for the CDR3 is TGTGCCAGCAGCCAAGATTCGGCAGTAGCTTTCTTT. The entire variable domain, with the rest obtained from reference TRBV3-1 and TRBJ1-1, is as follows: DTAVSQTPKYLVTQMGNDKSIKCEQNLGHDTMYWYKQDSKKFLKIMFSYNNKELIINETVPNRFSPKSPDKAHLNLHINSLELGDSAVYFCASSQDSAVAFFGQGTRLTVV.

The V gene is TRBV5-1, the J gene TRBJ1-2, with unresolved D. The CDR3 length is 12 residues. The germline gives CDR1 SGHRS, CDR2 YFSETQ. Trimming pared 4 bases from V and 5 bases from J, leaving 9 bases between. CDR3 region: CASSRTAYGYTF. CDR3 bases: TGCGCCAGCAGCCGGACGGCATATGGCTACACCTTC. Combining the CDR3 with reference TRBV5-1 and TRBJ1-2 gives the whole variable domain KAGVTQTPRYLIKTRGQQVTLSCSPISGHRSVSWYQQTPGQGLQFLFEYFSETQRNKGNFPGRFSGRQFSNSRSEMNVSTLELGDSALYLCASSRTAYGYTFGSGTRLTVV.

This clonotype was observed a few times. This chain joins TRBV20-1 and TRBJ1-1; TRBD1 might be the D (5 bases). The V and J ends lost 7 bases and 5 bases respectively, with 17 bases between them. CDR3 length equals 13 residues. Germline values: CDR1 DFQATT, CDR2 SNEGSKA (reference sequence). CDR3 nucleotide sequence: TGCAGTGTTCCCGTAGGGGCCAATACTGAAGCTTTCTTT. The encoded protein is CSVPVGANTEAFF.

CDR3: CASSQANGRGQYF. The CDR3 nucleotides are TGTGCCAGCAGCCAAGCTAACGGACGAGGGCAGTACTTC. This sequence joins TRBV14 and TRBJ2-7, with D hard to call. With 1 base removed from V and 9 bases from J, the gap between germline ends came to 13 bases. The CDR3 runs to 13 residues. Germline V gene lookup returns CDR1 SGHDN and CDR2 FVKESK. Full variable domain (missing parts from reference TRBV14 and TRBJ2-7): EAGVTQFPSHSVIEKGQTVTLRCDPISGHDNLYWYRRVMGKEIKFLLHFVKESKQDESGMPNNRFLAERTGGTYSTLKVQPAELEDSGVYFCASSQANGRGQYFGPGTRLTVT.

This clonotype was counted at least ten times. The rearrangement joins TRBV20-1 to TRBJ2-4; D is possibly TRBD2 (5 bases). Per germline, CDR1 DFQATT and CDR2 SNEGSKA (reference sequence). This CDR3 is 14 amino acids long. Trimming stripped 0 bases from V and 7 bases from J, with 13 bases between. The CDR3 DNA follows: TGCAGTGCTAGAGATCAAGGGAGTTGGAACATTCAGTACTTC. It yields the protein CSARDQGSWNIQYF.

The rearrangement uses TRBV20-1 and TRBJ2-1, with 9 bases lining up with TRBD2. There are 14 residues in the CDR3. J was trimmed by 6 bases and V by 6 bases; bases with no gene match: 9. The V gene's germline CDR1 is DFQATT and CDR2 SNEGSKA (reference sequence). The CDR3 DNA reads TGCAGTGCGGAAAGAAGCGGGGGGCCCAATGAGCAGTTCTTC. Protein: CSAERSGGPNEQFF.

This clonotype was observed a handful of times. The V and J genes are TRBV29-1 and TRBJ2-1; 8 bases agree with TRBD2. V dropped 4 bases and J dropped 4; count of bases not matched to a gene: 9. The V gene's germline CDR1 is SQVTM and CDR2 ANQGSEA. The CDR3 extends over 15 amino acids. The CDR3 is CSVVEPGLGYNEQFF. CDR3 nucleotides: TGCAGCGTTGTTGAGCCGGGACTAGGATACAATGAGCAGTTCTTC.